Described below is a single T cell receptor beta chain sequence and its context. No antigen is known for it. Base quality data are lacking; no much larger clone is found one base away. This sample also contains other DNA sequences that code for the same CDR3. The CDR3 covers 11 residues, taking in both the cysteine and the phenylalanine. CDR3 DNA only is kept here, 33 bases in frame from base 1. Between the V and J ends, shortened by 1 base and 2 bases respectively, the junction contains 2 bases. Reading the germline V gene (reference sequence) gives CDR1 DFQATT and CDR2 SNEGSKA. The cohort consisted of 600 or so healthy bone marrow donors. At the time of sampling, all cohort members were nominally healthy, though unrecorded immune exposures were likely present. The donor tested CMV seropositive and was one of the 289 seropositive cohort members. A peripheral blood sample was collected from each donor, and TCR beta sequencing was performed on peripheral blood mononuclear cells. Genomic DNA was extracted from the blood cell samples with the Qiagen DNeasy Blood Extraction Kit.

The data originate from a study of cytomegalovirus exposure and HLA in healthy donors (dated by TCRdb to about 2017). About the investigation overall: In an earlier analysis of 587 of the donors, less than 350 Gb of sequence data and just under 120 million unique TCR beta sequences from about 179 million T cells were reported. An earlier analysis of some 500 of the donors applied high-throughput TCR beta sequencing to assess whether each TCR beta V gene segment acted as functional or pseudogenic. The aim of the study was to test whether cataloging public T cell receptors could identify signatures of past pathogen exposure. To predict cytomegalovirus infection status, the study combined high-throughput TCR immunosequencing, statistical association of individual TCRs with disease status, and machine learning. A separate validation cohort of over 95 different subjects was used in addition to the roughly 620-subject first cohort. An early release that covered about 600 HLA-typed donors contained approximately 320 gigabases of sequencing data and approximately 85 million unique TCR sequences. Donor age, sex, ethnicity and CMV serostatus were collected together with the repertoire data. Among the approximately 430 genotyped donors, around 81% belonged to the genetic ancestry cluster associated with self-reported Caucasian donors. Every repertoire in the discovery cohort had been generated on one and the same sequencing platform. Across 398 genotyped donors of the cohort, an average of about 240,000 unique TCR beta nucleotide sequences per donor were sequenced, and roughly a sixth of those sequences were non-productive. Roughly five DR-DQ haplotypes were treated as single units for association and clustering because of strong linkage in the cohort. In the later analysis, no new phenotypic data were used to find candidate immune exposures; instead, reliance was placed on TCR beta sequences and their occurrence across donors. A later analysis re-examined previously published TCR beta repertoires from over 500 donors and added high-resolution HLA genotyping to investigate patterns of TCR occurrence. The study profiled the T cell repertoires of about 640 subjects by immunosequencing and related them to cytomegalovirus serostatus. A later genetic analysis took genome-wide SNP genotypes for about 60% of the roughly 670 donors and used that subset as a discovery cohort. HLA typing covered class I and class II loci at four-digit resolution. The number of donors typed differed by locus, with roughly 620-640 for A, B, C, DRB1 and DQB1, roughly 550 for DQA1, about 610 for DPA1, and some 440 for DPB1.

General conclusions and limits of the study: In a later analysis, several top co-occurrence clusters were reported to appear linked to parvovirus B19, influenza, CMV and Epstein-Barr virus. In vitro tests confirmed that a few of the cytomegalovirus-associated TCR beta chains recognize cytomegalovirus antigens. It was suggested by the authors that the approach could potentially be generalized to other disease states and immunological phenotypes. Strong co-occurrence of HLA alleles, especially DR and DQ, made assigning TCR associations to individual alleles difficult. Immune exposure information for the cohort was limited to CMV serostatus. Because counts were too low, some 16 rarely observed V segments, including chromosome 9 orphons, were excluded from the earlier analysis of 587 of the donors. In a later analysis, TCR association rates were found to vary across HLA loci, with the most associated TCRs seen for DRB1 alleles and the fewest for HLA-C alleles. In this cohort, only TCR beta chains were sequenced, and detectable features were limited by the absence of alpha or paired-chain data. In a later analysis, HLA-associated TCR beta chains were found to be more clonally expanded and to have lower generation probabilities than equally common non-associated chains. The study gave a list of over 150 TCR beta chains associated with cytomegalovirus. Sequencing depth was assumed to be roughly uniform across donors in the presence/absence analyses, though that assumption may not hold. Most CMV-associated TCR beta chains appeared to be HLA-restricted in a later analysis, and the HLA associations seemed to be driven largely by CMV exposure. The classifier was reported to diagnose cytomegalovirus status with high specificity and sensitivity in both the original and validation cohorts. A group of highly shared sequence variants was considered likely to be a technical artifact of the sequencing pipeline. Linkage disequilibrium might explain the correlated functional status among segregating V segments, but an unknown experimental factor could not be excluded. Some IMGT-functional V segments, including TRBV6-2 and TRBV6-3, could not be distinguished by the 87-base-pair reads and were therefore excluded. An association between a missense DCLRE1C variant and V-gene and J-gene trimming of TCR beta chains was found in a later genetic analysis and replicated in an independent cohort. In a later analysis, some 17,000 TCR beta sequences were associated with specific HLA alleles at a false discovery rate of 0.05. Most TCR sequences were observed very rarely across donors, whereas some public TCRs were present in many individuals. A further reported finding was that TCR beta sequences accurately predicted the HLA-A and HLA-B alleles for most subjects in the first cohort. A later genetic analysis reported fewer N-insertions in productive TCRs among donors in an Asian-associated ancestry cluster than the approximately 700-donor mean. An earlier analysis of approximately 570 of the donors showed that most TCR beta V segments appeared in productive rearrangements either about 90% or about 30% of the time, which broadly matched IMGT annotations. Because some donors lacked HLA typing at each locus, the association tests relied only on the typed subset.

Libraries were constructed by the immunoSEQ multiplex PCR assay. A mixture of 60 forward primers for TCR Vbeta segments and 13 reverse primers for TCR Jbeta segments was used in the multiplex PCR. A multiplex PCR assay on genomic DNA amplified the CDR3 region of rearranged TCR beta genes. On the Illumina HiSeq System, the amplified TCR beta libraries were sequenced as 87-base-pair reads. For the original study's pipeline: A later analysis tallied around 87 million unique TCR beta chains across the 640 or so repertoires, and approximately 9.9 million of those chains were shared by two or more donors. A nearest-neighbor algorithm error-corrected the raw reads and collapsed the reads into unique sequences, merging closely related sequences to remove PCR and sequencing errors. CDR3 sequences were aligned to IMGT reference sequences to assign V, D and J gene segments. For a sequence to be retained, at least a six-nucleotide match to both a V gene segment and a J gene segment was required. Rearrangements were called productive when the CDR3 lacked stop codons and stayed in frame with V and J; all others were non-productive. Following IMGT convention, CDR3 was defined as the stretch from the second conserved V-encoded cysteine up to the conserved J-encoded phenylalanine. The earlier analysis of about 640 of the donors excluded any sequence lacking an unambiguous match to a single V gene segment. An earlier analysis of just under 600 of the donors called V segments functional above 56.7% productive rearrangements and segregating when the between-donor standard deviation exceeded 5%. A statistical classification framework was built to diagnose cytomegalovirus status from the catalog of TCR beta chain sequences. In a later analysis, V and J genes were assigned by comparing TCR nucleotide sequences against IMGT/GENE-DB human TR gene sequences. Using the TCRdist pipeline, a later analysis assigned CDR3 sequences along with most-parsimonious VDJ recombination scenarios. A later analysis defined each TCR beta chain by its CDR3 amino acid sequence plus V-gene family, and excluded reads lacking a unique V-gene family. To address suspected cross-contamination and a sequencing artifact, a later analysis removed several hundred highly shared, low-generation-probability nucleotide sequences. In a later analysis, a clonal expansion index for each public chain was calculated from normalized within-repertoire ranks of inferred template counts. Generation probabilities in a later analysis came from a VDJ recombination model fitted to out-of-frame rearrangements, and those results were checked against IGoR. A later analysis scored TCR-TCR, TCR-HLA and TCR-CMV co-occurrence with hypergeometric tests, applying a repertoire-size bias correction to TCR pairs. False discovery rates were estimated in a later analysis by permuting HLA or CMV assignments 20 times. A later analysis grouped co-occurring TCRs with DBSCAN, adding TCRdist sequence similarity when clustering within HLA-allele-positive subsets. Repertoires with fewer than 30,000 or more than 120,000 public chains, plus five repertoires with anomalous nucleotide sharing, were excluded from co-occurrence clustering. Imported from immuneACCESS, the table was reduced by TCRdb to in-frame sequences with V and J called. These copies leave out some clones; in studies compared against another copy, an unresolved V gene accounts for under half, and the cause of the remainder is not known. Clonal size and the V and J genes are those of that table, whereas D and trimming came from the DNA. This sample is represented by approximately 130,000 clones; around 77% of them were singletons. Roughly 6% of the sample rests with the top ten.

Sequenced: PBMCs. This TCR derives from a man younger than 35 in good health and CMV-seropositive. The rearranged segments are TRBV20-1 and TRBJ2-5, with the D gene uncertain. In nucleotide form, the sequence is TGCAGTGCTAGAGCTCAAGAGACCCAGTACTTC. Translated, it gives CSARAQETQYF.